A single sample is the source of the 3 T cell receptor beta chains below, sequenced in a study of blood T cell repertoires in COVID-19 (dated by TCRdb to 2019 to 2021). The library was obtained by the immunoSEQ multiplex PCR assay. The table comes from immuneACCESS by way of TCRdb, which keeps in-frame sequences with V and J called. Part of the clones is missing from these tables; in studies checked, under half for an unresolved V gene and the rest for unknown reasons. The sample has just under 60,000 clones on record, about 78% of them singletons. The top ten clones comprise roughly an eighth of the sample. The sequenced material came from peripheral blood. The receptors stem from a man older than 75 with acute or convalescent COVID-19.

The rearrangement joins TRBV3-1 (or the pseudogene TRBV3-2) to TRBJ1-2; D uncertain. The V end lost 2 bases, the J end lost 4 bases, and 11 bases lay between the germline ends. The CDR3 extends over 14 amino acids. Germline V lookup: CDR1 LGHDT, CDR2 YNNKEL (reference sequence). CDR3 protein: CASSQRLGSYGYTF. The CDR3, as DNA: TGTGCCAGCAGCCAAAGACTGGGGAGCTATGGCTACACCTTC.

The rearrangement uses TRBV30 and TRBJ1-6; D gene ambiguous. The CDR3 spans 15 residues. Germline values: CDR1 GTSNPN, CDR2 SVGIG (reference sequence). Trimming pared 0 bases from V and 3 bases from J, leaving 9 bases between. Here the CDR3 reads CAWSVGSVYNSPLHF. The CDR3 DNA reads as TGTGCCTGGAGTGTAGGGAGTGTCTATAATTCACCCCTCCACTTT.

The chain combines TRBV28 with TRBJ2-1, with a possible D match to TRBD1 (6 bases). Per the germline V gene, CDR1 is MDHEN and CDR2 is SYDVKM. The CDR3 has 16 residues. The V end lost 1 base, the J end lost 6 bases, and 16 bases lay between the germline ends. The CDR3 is CASSLFGQFRSNEQFF. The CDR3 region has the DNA TGTGCCAGCAGTTTATTTGGACAGTTCCGTAGCAATGAGCAGTTCTTC.